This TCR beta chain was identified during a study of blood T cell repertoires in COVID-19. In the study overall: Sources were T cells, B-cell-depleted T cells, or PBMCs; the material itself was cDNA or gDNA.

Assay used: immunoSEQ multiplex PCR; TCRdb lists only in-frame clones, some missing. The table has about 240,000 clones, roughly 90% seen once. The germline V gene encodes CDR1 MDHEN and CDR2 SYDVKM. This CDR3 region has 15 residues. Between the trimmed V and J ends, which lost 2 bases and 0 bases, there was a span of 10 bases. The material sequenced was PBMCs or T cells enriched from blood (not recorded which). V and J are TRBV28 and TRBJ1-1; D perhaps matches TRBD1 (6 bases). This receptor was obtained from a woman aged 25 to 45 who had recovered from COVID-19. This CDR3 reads CASSLRGYLNTEAFF. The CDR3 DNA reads TGTGCCAGCAGTTTAAGGGGGTACCTGAACACTGAAGCTTTCTTT. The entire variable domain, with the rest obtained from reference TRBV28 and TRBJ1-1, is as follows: DVKVTQSSRYLVKRTGEKVFLECVQDMDHENMFWYRQDPGLGLRLIYFSYDVKMKEKGDIPEGYSVSREKKERFSLILESASTNQTSMYLCASSLRGYLNTEAFFGQGTRLTVV.